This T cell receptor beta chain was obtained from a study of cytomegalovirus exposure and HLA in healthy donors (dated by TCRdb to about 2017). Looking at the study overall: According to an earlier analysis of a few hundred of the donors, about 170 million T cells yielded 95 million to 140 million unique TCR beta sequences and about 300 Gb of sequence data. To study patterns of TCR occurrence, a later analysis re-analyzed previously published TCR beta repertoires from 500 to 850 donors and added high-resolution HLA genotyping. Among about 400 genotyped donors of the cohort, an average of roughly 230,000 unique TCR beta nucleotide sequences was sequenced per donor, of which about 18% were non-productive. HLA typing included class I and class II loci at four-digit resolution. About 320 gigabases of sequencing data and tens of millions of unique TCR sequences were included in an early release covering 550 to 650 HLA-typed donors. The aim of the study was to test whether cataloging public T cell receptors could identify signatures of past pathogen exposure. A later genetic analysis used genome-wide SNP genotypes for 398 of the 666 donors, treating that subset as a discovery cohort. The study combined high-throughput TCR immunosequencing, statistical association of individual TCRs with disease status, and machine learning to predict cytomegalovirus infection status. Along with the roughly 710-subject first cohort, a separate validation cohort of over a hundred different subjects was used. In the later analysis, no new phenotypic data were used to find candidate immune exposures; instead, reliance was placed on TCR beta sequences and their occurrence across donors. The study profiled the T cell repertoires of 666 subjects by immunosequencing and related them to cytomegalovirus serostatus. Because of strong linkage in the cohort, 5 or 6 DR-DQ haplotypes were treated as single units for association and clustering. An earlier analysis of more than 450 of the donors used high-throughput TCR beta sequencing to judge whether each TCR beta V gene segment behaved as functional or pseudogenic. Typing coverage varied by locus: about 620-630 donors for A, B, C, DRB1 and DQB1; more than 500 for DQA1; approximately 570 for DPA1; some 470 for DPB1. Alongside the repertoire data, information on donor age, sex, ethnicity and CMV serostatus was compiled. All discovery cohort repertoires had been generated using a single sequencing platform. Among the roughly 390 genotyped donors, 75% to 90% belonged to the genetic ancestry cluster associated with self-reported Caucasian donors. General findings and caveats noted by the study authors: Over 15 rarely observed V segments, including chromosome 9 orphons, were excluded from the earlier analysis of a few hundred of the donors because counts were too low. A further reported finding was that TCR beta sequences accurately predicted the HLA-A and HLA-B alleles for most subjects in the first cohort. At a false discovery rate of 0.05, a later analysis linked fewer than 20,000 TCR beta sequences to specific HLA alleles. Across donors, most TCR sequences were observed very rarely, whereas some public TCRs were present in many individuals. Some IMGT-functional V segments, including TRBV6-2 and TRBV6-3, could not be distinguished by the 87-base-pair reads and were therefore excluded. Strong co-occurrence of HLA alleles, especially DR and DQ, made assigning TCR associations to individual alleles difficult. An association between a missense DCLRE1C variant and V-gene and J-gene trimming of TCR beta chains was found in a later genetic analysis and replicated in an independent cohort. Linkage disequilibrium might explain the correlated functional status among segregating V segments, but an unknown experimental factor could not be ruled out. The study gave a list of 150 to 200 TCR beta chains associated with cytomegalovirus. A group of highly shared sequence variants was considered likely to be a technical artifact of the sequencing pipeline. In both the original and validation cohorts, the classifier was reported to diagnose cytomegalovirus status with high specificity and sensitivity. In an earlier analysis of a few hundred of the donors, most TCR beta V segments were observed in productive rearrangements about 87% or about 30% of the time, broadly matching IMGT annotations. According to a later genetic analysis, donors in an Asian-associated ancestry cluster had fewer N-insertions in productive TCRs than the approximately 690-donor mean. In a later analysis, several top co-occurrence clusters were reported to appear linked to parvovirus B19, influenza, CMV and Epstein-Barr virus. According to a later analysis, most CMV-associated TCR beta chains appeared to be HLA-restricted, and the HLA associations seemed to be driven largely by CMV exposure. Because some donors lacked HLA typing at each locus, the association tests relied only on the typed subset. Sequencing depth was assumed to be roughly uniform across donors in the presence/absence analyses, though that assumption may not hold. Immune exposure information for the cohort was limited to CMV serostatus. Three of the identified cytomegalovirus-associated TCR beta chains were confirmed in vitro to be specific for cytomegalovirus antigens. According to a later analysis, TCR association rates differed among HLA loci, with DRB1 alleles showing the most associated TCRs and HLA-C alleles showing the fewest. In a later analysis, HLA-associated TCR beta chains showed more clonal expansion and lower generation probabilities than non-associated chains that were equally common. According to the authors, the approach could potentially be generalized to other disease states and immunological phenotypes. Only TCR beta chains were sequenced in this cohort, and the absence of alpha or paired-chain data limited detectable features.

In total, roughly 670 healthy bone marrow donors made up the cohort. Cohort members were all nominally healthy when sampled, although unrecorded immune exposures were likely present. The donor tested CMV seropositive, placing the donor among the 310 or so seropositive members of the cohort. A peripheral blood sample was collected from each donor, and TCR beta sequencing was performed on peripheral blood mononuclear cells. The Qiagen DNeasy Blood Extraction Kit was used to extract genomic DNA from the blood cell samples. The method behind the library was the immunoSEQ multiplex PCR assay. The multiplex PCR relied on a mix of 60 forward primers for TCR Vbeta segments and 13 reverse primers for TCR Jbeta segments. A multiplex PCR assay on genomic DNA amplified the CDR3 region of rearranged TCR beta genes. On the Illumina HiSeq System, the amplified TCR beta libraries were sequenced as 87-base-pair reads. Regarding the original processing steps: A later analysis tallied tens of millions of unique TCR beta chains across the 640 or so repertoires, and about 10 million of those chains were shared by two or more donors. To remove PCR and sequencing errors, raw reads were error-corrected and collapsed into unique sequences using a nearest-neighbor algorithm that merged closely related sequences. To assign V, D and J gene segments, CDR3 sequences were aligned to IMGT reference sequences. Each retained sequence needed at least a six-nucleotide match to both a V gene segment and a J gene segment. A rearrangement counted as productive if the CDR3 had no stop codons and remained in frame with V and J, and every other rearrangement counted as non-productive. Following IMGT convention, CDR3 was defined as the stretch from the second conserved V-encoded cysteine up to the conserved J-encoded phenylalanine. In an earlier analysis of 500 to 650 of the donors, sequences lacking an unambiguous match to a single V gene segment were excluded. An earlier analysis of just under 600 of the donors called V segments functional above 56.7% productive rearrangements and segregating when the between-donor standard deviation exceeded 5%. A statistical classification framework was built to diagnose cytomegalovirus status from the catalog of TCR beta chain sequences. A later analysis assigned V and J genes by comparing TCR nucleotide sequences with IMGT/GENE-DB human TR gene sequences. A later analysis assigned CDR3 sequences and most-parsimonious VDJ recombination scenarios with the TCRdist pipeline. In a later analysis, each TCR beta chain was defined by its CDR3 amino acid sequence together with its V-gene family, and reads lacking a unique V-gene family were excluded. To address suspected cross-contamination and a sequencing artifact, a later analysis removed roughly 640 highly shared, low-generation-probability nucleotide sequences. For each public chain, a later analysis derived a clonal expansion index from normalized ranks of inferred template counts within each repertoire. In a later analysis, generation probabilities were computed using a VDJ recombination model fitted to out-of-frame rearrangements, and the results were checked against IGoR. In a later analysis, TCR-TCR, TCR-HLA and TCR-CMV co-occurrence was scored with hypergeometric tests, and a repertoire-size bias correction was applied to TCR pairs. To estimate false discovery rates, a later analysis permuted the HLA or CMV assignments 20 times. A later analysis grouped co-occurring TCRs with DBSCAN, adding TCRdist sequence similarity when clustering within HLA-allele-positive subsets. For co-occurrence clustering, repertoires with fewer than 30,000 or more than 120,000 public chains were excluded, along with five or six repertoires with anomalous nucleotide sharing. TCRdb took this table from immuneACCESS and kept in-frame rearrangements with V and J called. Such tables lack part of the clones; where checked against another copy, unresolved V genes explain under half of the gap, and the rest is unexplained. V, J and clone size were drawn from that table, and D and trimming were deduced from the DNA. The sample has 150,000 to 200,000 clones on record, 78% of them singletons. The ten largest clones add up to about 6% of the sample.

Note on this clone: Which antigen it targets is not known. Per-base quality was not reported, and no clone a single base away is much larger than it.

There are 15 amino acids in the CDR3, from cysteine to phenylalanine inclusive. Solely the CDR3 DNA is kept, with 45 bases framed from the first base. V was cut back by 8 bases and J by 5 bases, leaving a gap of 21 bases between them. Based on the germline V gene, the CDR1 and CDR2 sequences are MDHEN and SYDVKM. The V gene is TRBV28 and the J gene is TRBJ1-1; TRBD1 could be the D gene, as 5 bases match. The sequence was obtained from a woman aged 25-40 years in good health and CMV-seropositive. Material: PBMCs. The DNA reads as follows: TGTGCCAGCCTCGAACAGGTAATCGGCCAAACTGAAGCTTTCTTT. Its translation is CASLEQVIGQTEAFF.